The T cell receptor (beta chain) described here comes from a study of blood T cell repertoires in COVID-19 (dated by TCRdb to 2019 to 2021). General notes on the study: The collaborator samples originated in the United States, Italy and Spain and spanned the acute and convalescent phases of COVID-19. The prospective study material was composed of cDNA or gDNA derived from T cells, B-cell-depleted T cells, or PBMCs. Nearly every sample came with metadata listing a de-identified subject ID, COVID-19 status, age in years and sex. The samples were drawn from two sources: the first 160 participants of the ongoing ImmuneRACE study, and fewer than 1,500 subjects contributed by 6 global collaborators. A freely available public database, intended as a resource for researchers studying the immune response to SARS-CoV-2, is where the repertoires were released. The dataset comprised deeply sampled blood TCRbeta repertoires from subjects exposed to, actively infected with, or recovered from COVID-19. Where available, HLA class I and class II types were taken from metadata supplied by the sample provider and were not determined by assay-based typing.

TCRbeta CDR3 regions were amplified from genomic DNA by means of the immunoSEQ Assay, a bias-controlled multiplex PCR. As for the authors' bioinformatics: The number of nucleated cells in each sample was estimated by amplification of reference gene primers within the assay. Sequence reads were collapsed and filtered to measure the absolute abundance of every unique TCRbeta CDR3 rearrangement. For each sample, productive Simpson clonality was calculated by taking the square root of Simpson's diversity index across productive rearrangements. In its TCRdb copy, this immuneACCESS table keeps in-frame sequences only and misses some clones. Where compared with another copy, unresolved V genes explain less than half of these, and the others have no known cause. Clone size and the V and J calls come from that table; the DNA yielded D and trimming. Counted in this sample were fewer than 75,000 clones; 70% to 90% of them appeared once. Clones ranked in the top ten supply 4.4% of the sample.

Each collaborating institution followed its own protocols to collect whole blood in K2EDTA tubes. For TCRbeta analysis, collaborators shipped samples as frozen whole blood, isolated PBMCs, or DNA extracted from either of those sample types. On this clone itself: The antigen it binds to is not known. No much larger clone is present one base from it, and per-base qualities are unavailable.

Spanning cysteine to phenylalanine, the CDR3 consists of 16 amino acids. The entry retains the CDR3 DNA only, 48 bases that are in frame from base 1. V is pruned by 5 bases and J by 5 bases, leaving 9 bases of the junction without a gene match. According to the germline V gene, CDR1 reads SGHAT and CDR2 reads FQNNGV. The paper as a whole reports these results and caveats: Clinical and demographic metadata were provided uncurated, with the amount varying by source and participant.

Input material: peripheral blood. The receptor chain draws on TRBV11-2 and TRBJ1-2; TRBD1 fits 12 bases in the junction. This clonotype was obtained from a man aged 45-65 years with active COVID-19. The DNA sequence is TGTGCCAGCAGCACCACCGGGACAGGGGGCGCTTATGGCTACACCTTC. It encodes CASSTTGTGGAYGYTF.